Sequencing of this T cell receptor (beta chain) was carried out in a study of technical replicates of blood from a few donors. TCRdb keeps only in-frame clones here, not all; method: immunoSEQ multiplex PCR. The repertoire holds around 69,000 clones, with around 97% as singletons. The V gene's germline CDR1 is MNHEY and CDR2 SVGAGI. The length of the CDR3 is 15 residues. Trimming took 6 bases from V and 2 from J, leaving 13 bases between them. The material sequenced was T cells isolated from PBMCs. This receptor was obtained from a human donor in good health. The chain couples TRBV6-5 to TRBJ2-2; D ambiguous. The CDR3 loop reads CASRSRLSNTGELFF. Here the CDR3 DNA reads TGTGCCAGCAGATCCAGGCTGAGTAACACCGGGGAGCTGTTTTTT.